Following are 22 T cell receptor beta chains from one sample sequenced in a study of TIL therapy for anti-PD-1-resistant metastatic lung cancer. The libraries were made with immunoSEQ v3. Measured with immunoSEQ multiplex PCR; TCRdb has only the in-frame clones, and not every one. The sample has more than 90,000 clones, around three fifths seen once. Documented time point: pre-treatment sample, taken before nivolumab and TIL therapy. Tumor tissue came from excised metastases, mostly pleural nodules or supraclavicular lymph nodes. The sequences come from tumor tissue, collected at baseline. The receptors were sampled from a person aged 30 to 80 with non-small cell lung cancer.

This clone was seen a few times. The V and J genes are TRBV11-3 and TRBJ2-3; D remains ambiguous. The germline CDR1 and CDR2 sequences are SGHNT and YENEEA. There are 13 residues in the CDR3. V lost 1 base to trimming and J lost 6 bases, with 8 bases between them. The CDR3 sequence is CASSLAQMDTQYF. In nucleotides, the CDR3 is TGTGCCAGCAGCTTAGCCCAGATGGATACGCAGTATTTT.

This clone was observed a handful of times. The chain has TRBV19 and TRBJ1-5; no clear D. Germline values: CDR1 LNHDA, CDR2 SQIVND (reference sequence). V was pared by 6 bases and J by 0 bases, with 12 bases between. This CDR3 comprises 15 residues. The chain's CDR3 is CASRSSSHSNQPQHF. CDR3 nucleotides: TGTGCCAGTAGGTCTTCCAGCCATAGCAATCAGCCCCAGCATTTT.

V and J are TRBV6-1 and TRBJ2-1; D is undetermined. Per the germline V gene, CDR1 is MNHNS and CDR2 is SASEGT. This CDR3 comprises 15 residues. Trimming shortened V by 1 base and J by 4 bases, and 11 bases separated the two germline ends. As DNA, the CDR3 is TGTGCCAGCAGTGAAGGGGGTAGGTCTTACAATGAGCAGTTCTTC. Translating gives CASSEGGRSYNEQFF.

In its sample, this clone was seen many times. The genes are TRBV28 and TRBJ2-4; D remains unclear. Germline values: CDR1 MDHEN, CDR2 SYDVKM. This CDR3 contains 12 residues. V lost 10 bases and J 5 bases, leaving 12 bases between the germline ends. The CDR3 sequence is CATSLQENIQYF. The CDR3 region has the DNA TGTGCCACCTCCCTTCAGGAAAACATTCAGTACTTC.

J is TRBJ2-3 and V is TRBV7-2; no definite D call. V was pared by 3 bases and J by 6 bases, with 10 bases between. CDR1 and CDR2 (germline): SGHTA, FQGNSA. The length of the CDR3 is 13 residues. The CDR3 sequence: CASSLDPGDTQYF. In DNA, the CDR3 is TGTGCCAGCAGCTTGGACCCCGGGGATACGCAGTATTTT.

As to this clone: The junction shows a germline mismatch at one end, possibly a read error. The V and J genes are TRBV2 and TRBJ1-1, with D possibly matching TRBD1 (6 bases). The CDR3 has 14 residues. Germline CDR1 is SNHLY and CDR2 is FYNNEI. The CDR3 DNA reads as TGTGCCAGCAGTGAAGCGGGGGCCCGTAGCTCTATGATGTTC. Its protein is CASSEAGARSSMMF.

There are a few counts of this clone. The CDR3 DNA reads as TGTGCCAGCAGTTTGCGAACTGAAGCTTTCTTT. Translating it yields CASSLRTEAFF. This chain links TRBV12-3 or TRBV12-4 with TRBJ1-1, with D uncertain. The CDR3 covers 11 residues. V was clipped by 3 bases and J by 5 bases, with 4 bases between them.

The V gene is TRBV11-2, the J gene TRBJ2-5; D is undetermined. Trimming took 2 bases from V and 5 from J, leaving 15 bases between them. This CDR3 has 15 residues. Germline-derived CDR1 and CDR2 are SGHAT and FQNNGV. The CDR3 is CASSLLLGVRETQYF. CDR3 nucleotide sequence: TGTGCCAGCAGCTTACTTTTAGGAGTTCGGGAGACCCAGTACTTC.

The chain recombines TRBV5-8 with TRBJ2-5; D is undetermined. V gave up 4 bases and J gave up 4 bases, with 14 bases separating them. CDR1 and CDR2 from the germline V gene are SGHTS and YDEGEE. The CDR3 length is 14 residues. DNA of the CDR3: TGTGCCAGCAGCCCCCCTGGGGTCGGAGAGACCCAGTACTTC. Its translation: CASSPPGVGETQYF.

This clone was seen only a few times. The chain links TRBV24-1 to TRBJ1-5; unclear D gene. The germline CDR1 and CDR2 sequences are KGHDR and SFDVKD. CDR3 length: 14 amino acids. The V and J ends lost 3 bases and 0 bases respectively, with 5 bases between them. CDR3 sequence reads: CATSDPDSNQPQHF. The CDR3 bases are TGTGCCACCAGTGATCCCGATAGCAATCAGCCCCAGCATTTT.

The V gene is TRBV5-4, the J gene TRBJ1-2; D might be TRBD1 (6 bases). The CDR3 extends over 13 amino acids. V lost 0 bases and J lost 8, with 11 bases in between. Per the germline V gene, CDR1 is SGHNT and CDR2 is YYREEE (reference sequence). The CDR3 region is CASSLGQGLGYTF. Here the CDR3 DNA reads TGTGCCAGCAGCTTGGGGCAGGGGCTCGGCTACACCTTC.

The chain joins TRBV7-9 to TRBJ1-1; weak D call: TRBD1 (5 bases). CDR3 length equals 15 residues. Trimming took 2 bases from V and 3 from J, leaving 13 bases between them. Germline CDR1 SEHNR, CDR2 FQNEAQ (reference sequence). CDR3 DNA sequence: TGTGCCAGCAGCTTAAGGTGGGGCGAGCACACTGAAGCTTTCTTT. Residues: CASSLRWGEHTEAFF.

This sequence joins TRBV6-2 or TRBV6-3 and TRBJ2-7; TRBD1 matches at 8 bases. Per the germline V gene, CDR1 is MNHEY and CDR2 is SVGEGT. This CDR3 region has 14 residues. The ends lost 2 bases at V and 5 bases at J; junction bases unmatched: 5. The CDR3 coding sequence is TGTGCCAGCAGTTACGCGTACAGGGGGGACGAGCAGTACTTC. Amino acid sequence: CASSYAYRGDEQYF.

The chain employs TRBV7-9 and TRBJ2-7; the match to TRBD2 covers 7 bases. V gave up 3 bases and J gave up 6 bases; unmatched junction bases: 11. Per germline, CDR1 SEHNR and CDR2 FQNEAQ (reference sequence). CDR3 length: 15 amino acids. CDR3 sequence reads: CASSLRDYDTSEQYF. The CDR3 DNA reads TGTGCCAGCAGCTTGCGGGACTATGATACATCCGAGCAGTACTTC.

The J gene is TRBJ1-2, the V gene TRBV18; the match to TRBD1 covers 7 bases. The CDR3 consists of 13 residues. Germline V gives CDR1 KGHSH, CDR2 LQKENI. The V and J ends lost 5 bases and 4 bases, in that order; junction bases with no gene match: 4. The CDR3 coding sequence is TGTGCCAGCTCAGGCGACAGGGTCTATGGCTACACCTTC. This translates into CASSGDRVYGYTF.

The chain couples TRBV7-2 to TRBJ1-1, with a weak D call TRBD1 (6 bases). There are 15 residues in the CDR3. The V end was cut by 1 base, the J end by 5 bases, with 14 bases between. Germline lookup yields CDR1 SGHTA and CDR2 FQGNSA. CDR3 region: CASSLVSRGRTEAFF. The DNA for the CDR3 is TGTGCCAGCAGCTTAGTTAGCCGGGGGCGGACTGAAGCTTTCTTT.

V and J are TRBV18 and TRBJ1-5; D is unresolved. The CDR3 is made up of 13 amino acids. Trimming removed 1 base from V and 6 bases from J, with 7 bases in between. Germline CDR1 is KGHSH and CDR2 is LQKENI. CDR3 residues: CASSPQGTQPQHF. Written as DNA, the CDR3 is TGTGCCAGCTCACCACAGGGAACTCAGCCCCAGCATTTT.

This clone has a single count. This rearrangement joins TRBV9 to TRBJ1-2; possible D gene TRBD1, 5 bases. This CDR3 is built from 13 residues. The V gene lost 1 base and the J gene lost 7 bases, with 11 bases spanning the gap. Germline CDR1 is SGDLS and CDR2 is YYNGEE. The CDR3 sequence is CASSVTFQGGYTF. The CDR3 DNA sequence: TGTGCCAGCAGCGTAACCTTTCAGGGTGGCTACACCTTC.

The V gene is TRBV9, the J gene TRBJ1-2; D might be TRBD1 (6 bases). The CDR3 runs to 12 residues. Between the trimmed V and J ends, which lost 4 bases and 8 bases, there was a span of 12 bases. Germline CDR1 and CDR2: SGDLS and YYNGEE. The CDR3 reads CASSPDSRGYTF. CDR3 coding DNA: TGTGCCAGCAGCCCGGACAGCCGAGGCTACACCTTC.

This chain uses TRBV19 with TRBJ2-7; 10 bases agree with TRBD2. This CDR3 has 16 residues. Germline V gives CDR1 LNHDA, CDR2 SQIVND (reference sequence). Trimming at V came to 7 bases and at J to 3 bases, leaving 12 bases not matched to a gene. The CDR3 DNA follows: TGTGCCAGTATGGGTATCGGAGCGGGAGGGTTCTACGAGCAGTACTTC. Its translation: CASMGIGAGGFYEQYF.

This clone has a single count. At the DNA level, this CDR3 is encoded by other sequences in the same sample as well. The gene calls are TRBV18 and TRBJ1-2; D unresolved. The CDR3 sequence is 12 residues long. Trimming shortened V by 2 bases and J by 7 bases, and 8 bases separated the two germline ends. Germline CDR1 is KGHSH and CDR2 is LQKENI. The CDR3 bases are TGTGCCAGCTCACCAATTCAAGGTGGCTACACCTTC. This translates into CASSPIQGGYTF.

V and J are TRBV19 and TRBJ1-5, with 7 bases matching TRBD1. J was trimmed by 6 bases and V by 10 bases; bases with no gene match: 6. CDR3 length: 12 residues. Germline V lookup: CDR1 LNHDA, CDR2 SQIVND (reference sequence). The DNA for the CDR3 is TGTGCCAACCATACAGGGGTTCAGCCCCAGCATTTT. It encodes CANHTGVQPQHF. Supplemented by reference TRBV19 and TRBJ1-5, the full variable domain reads DGGITQSPKYLFRKEGQNVTLSCEQNLNHDAMYWYRQDPGQGLRLIYYSQIVNDFQKGDIAEGYSVSREKKESFPLTVTSAQKNPTAFYLCANHTGVQPQHFGDGTRLSIL.